Below, 21 T cell receptor beta chains from the same sample are listed, as sequenced in a study of cytomegalovirus exposure and HLA in healthy donors. Vbeta (60) and Jbeta (13) primers were used in the PCR. Sequenced by immunoSEQ multiplex PCR; TCRdb stores in-frame clones only, minus some. The table has around 100,000 clones, approximately 83% seen once. Material for sequencing was PBMCs. The origin of the receptors is a female donor in good health and CMV-seropositive.

The CDR3 DNA reads TGTGCCAGCTGGACAGATCTAGCTTTCTTT. Translation: CASWTDLAFF. The chain employs TRBV18 and TRBJ1-1; D may be TRBD1 (6 bases). The CDR3 spans 10 residues. Trimming cost V 7 bases and J 10 bases, with 10 bases left between them. The germline V gene has CDR1 KGHSH and CDR2 LQKENI. Combining the CDR3 with reference TRBV18 and TRBJ1-1 gives the whole variable domain NAGVMQNPRHLVRRRGQEARLRCSPMKGHSHVYWYRQLPEEGLKFMVYLQKENIIDESGMPKERFSAEFPKEGPSILRIQQVVRGDSAAYFCASWTDLAFFGQGTRLTVV.

This clone was seen once. This rearrangement joins TRBV6-1 to TRBJ1-2, with D maybe TRBD1 (5 bases). V was shortened by 2 bases and J by 3 bases, with 7 bases between the two germline ends. CDR1 MNHNS and CDR2 SASEGT come from the germline V gene. This CDR3 contains 13 residues. The CDR3 nucleotides read TGTGCCAGCAGTGAAACCAGGGACTATGGCTACACCTTC. This encodes CASSETRDYGYTF.

V and J are TRBV2 and TRBJ1-1; no clear D gene. V was clipped by 9 bases and J by 2 bases, with 7 bases between them. The CDR3 covers 11 residues. Germline loops: CDR1 SNHLY, CDR2 FYNNEI. The CDR3 DNA follows: TGTGCCAGAACAGAAAACACTGAAGCTTTCTTT. It yields the protein CARTENTEAFF.

The CDR3 DNA is TGTGCCAGCAGCCGGGACAGGGGTAACACCGGGGAGCTGTTTTTT. Translation gives CASSRDRGNTGELFF. The chain combines TRBV28 with TRBJ2-2; 10 bases match TRBD1. The CDR3 loop spans 15 amino acids. Germline lookup yields CDR1 MDHEN and CDR2 SYDVKM. V was clipped by 6 bases and J by 2 bases; unmatched bases: 3.

Remarks on this clone: Relative to the germline gene, one junction end is altered; a read error may explain this. This sample includes further DNA sequences coding for the same CDR3. The chain couples TRBV27 to TRBJ2-2, with D tentatively TRBD2 (5 bases). The CDR3 is made up of 15 amino acids. Germline-derived CDR1 and CDR2 are MNHEY and SMNVEV (reference sequence). CDR3 sequence (DNA): TGCGCCAGCAGTCCAGAGATAGGGAGCACCGGGGAGCTGTTTTTT. It specifies CASSPEIGSTGELFF.

V and J are TRBV10-3 and TRBJ1-4; 8 positions agree with TRBD1. This CDR3 comprises 14 residues. V gave up 8 bases and J gave up 3 bases; unmatched junction bases: 5. Germline CDR1 reads ENHRY; CDR2 reads SYGVKD. DNA for the CDR3: TGTGCCATCGCGATGACAGGGGCTAATGAAAAACTGTTTTTT. This gives the protein CAIAMTGANEKLFF.

This rearrangement joins TRBV19 to TRBJ1-5; weak D call: TRBD1 (6 bases). Trimming took off 2 bases at V and 4 bases at J, with 15 bases between the two ends. Looked up from germline, CDR1 is LNHDA and CDR2 is SQIVND (reference sequence). The CDR3 length is 16 residues. Written as DNA, the CDR3 is TGTGCCAGTAGTATATGGACAGTTACAGGGAATCAGCCCCAGCATTTT. It is translated as CASSIWTVTGNQPQHF.

The chain joins TRBV28 to TRBJ2-5; 7 bases match TRBD1. TRBJ2-7 explains the end of the DNA better; the J call may be wrong. Germline CDR1 and CDR2: MDHEN and SYDVKM. This CDR3 has 15 amino acids. CDR3 nucleotide sequence: TGTGCCAGCAGTTCCGACAGGGTCCTAAACTACGAGCAGTACTTC. This encodes CASSSDRVLNYEQYF.

The V and J genes are TRBV18 and TRBJ1-3, with 12 bases aligning to TRBD1. CDR1 is KGHSH and CDR2 is LQKENI in the germline V gene. This CDR3 comprises 17 residues. Losses at the gene ends were 8 bases for V and 0 bases for J; bases not matched to a gene: 8. The CDR3 DNA sequence: TGTGCCAGCACGTTCGGGACAGGGGGCCTCTCTGGAAACACCATATATTTT. This translates into CASTFGTGGLSGNTIYF.

This chain links TRBV10-3 with TRBJ2-2; TRBD1 might be the D (5 bases). CDR3 length: 17 amino acids. Deletions cut 6 bases from V and 2 bases from J, with 19 bases between. Germline V CDR1 and CDR2: ENHRY, SYGVKD. CDR3 region: CAISHNRWSQNTGELFF. CDR3 sequence (DNA): TGTGCCATCAGCCATAACAGGTGGTCTCAAAACACCGGGGAGCTGTTTTTT.

On this clone: This CDR3 is also generated by other DNA sequences in the sample. The gene calls are TRBV13 and TRBJ1-5, with a weak D call TRBD1 (6 bases). This CDR3 contains 14 residues. Trimming pared 0 bases from V and 4 bases from J, leaving 7 bases between. Per the germline V gene, CDR1 is PRHDT and CDR2 is FYEKMQ (reference sequence). The CDR3 protein is CASSLGQGNQPQHF. The CDR3 bases are TGTGCCAGCAGCTTAGGACAGGGTAATCAGCCCCAGCATTTT.

The genes are TRBV5-1 and TRBJ2-5; 10 bases match TRBD2. The DNA end is more similar to TRBJ2-7, so the J call may be wrong. From germline, CDR1 is SGHRS and CDR2 YFSETQ. The CDR3 consists of 15 residues. The CDR3 loop reads CASSLTSGTPYEQYF. The CDR3 nucleotides are TGCGCCAGCAGCTTGACTAGCGGGACACCTTACGAGCAGTACTTC.

The gene calls are TRBV9 and TRBJ2-1; weak D call: TRBD2 (5 bases). V was shortened by 3 bases and J by 7 bases, with 20 bases between the two germline ends. Germline CDR1 and CDR2: SGDLS and YYNGEE. This CDR3 has 16 amino acids. CDR3 nucleotides: TGTGCCAGCAGCGCCCGAGCGGCCAAGCAAGGGAATGAGCAGTTCTTC. Translating it yields CASSARAAKQGNEQFF.

The V gene is TRBV5-1, the J gene TRBJ1-1; 8 bases agree with TRBD1. The CDR3 spans 17 residues. V was clipped by 2 bases and J by 7 bases; unmatched bases: 16. The germline CDR1 and CDR2 sequences are SGHRS and YFSETQ. CDR3 protein: CASSFFRRRGQSGEAFF. CDR3 coding DNA: TGCGCCAGCAGCTTCTTCCGGCGCAGGGGGCAATCAGGTGAAGCTTTCTTT.

This clone has only a few counts. CDR3 nucleotide sequence: TGCGCCAGCACCGAACGCAGACTAGCGGGGGGTCAATCTGAGCAGTTCTTC. Encoded protein: CASTERRLAGGQSEQFF. The V gene is TRBV10-2, the J gene TRBJ2-1; 13 positions agree with TRBD2. CDR1 is WSHSY and CDR2 is SAAADI in the germline V gene. The length of the CDR3 is 17 residues. V shed 7 bases, J shed 9 bases, and the junction held 15 bases outside the gene matches.

V and J are TRBV10-3 and TRBJ1-4, with D hard to call. This CDR3 is built from 16 residues. CDR1 is ENHRY and CDR2 is SYGVKD in the germline V gene. V was cut by 2 bases and J by 8 bases, with 18 bases left in between. As DNA, the CDR3 is TGTGCCATCAGTGAGACTGAGTCCCCCACCAACGAAAAACTGTTTTTT. Encoded protein: CAISETESPTNEKLFF.

The chain uses TRBV10-3 and TRBJ1-6; 9 bases line up with TRBD1. This CDR3 is built from 15 residues. CDR1 is ENHRY and CDR2 is SYGVKD in the germline V gene. V lost 9 bases, J lost 10 bases, and 13 bases stayed unmatched. The DNA for the CDR3 is TGTGCCATTGATCCCACAGGGGGACAGGGATCACCCCTCCACTTT. Translated, it gives CAIDPTGGQGSPLHF.

This clone was seen once. The chain has TRBV6-1 and TRBJ1-6; maybe TRBD1 (6 bases). CDR1 and CDR2 (germline): MNHNS, SASEGT. V was cut by 7 bases and J by 8 bases, with 18 bases left in between. The CDR3 covers 15 residues. CDR3 loop: CASTQQGGSHSPLHF. The DNA for the CDR3 is TGTGCCAGCACTCAACAGGGAGGGAGTCATTCACCCCTCCACTTT.

The J gene is TRBJ1-1, the V gene TRBV11-1; the D gene is possibly TRBD1 (5 bases). The germline V gene encodes CDR1 SGHAT and CDR2 FQDESV (reference sequence). CDR3 size: 15 residues. Trimming pared 1 base from V and 7 bases from J, leaving 16 bases between. CDR3 residues: CASSLVEQVWSEAFF. The DNA of the CDR3 is TGTGCCAGCAGCTTAGTCGAACAGGTATGGAGTGAAGCTTTCTTT. Based on the CDR3 plus reference TRBV11-1 and TRBJ1-1, the full variable domain is EAEVAQSPRYKITEKSQAVAFWCDPISGHATLYWYRQILGQGPELLVQFQDESVVDDSQLPKDRFSAERLKGVDSTLKIQPAELGDSAMYLCASSLVEQVWSEAFFGQGTRLTVV.

This clone was seen a few times. The J gene is TRBJ2-5, the V gene TRBV19; TRBD1 might be the D (5 bases). The CDR3 runs 14 residues. Trimming left V 5 bases short and J 4 bases short, with 14 bases between. The germline V gene encodes CDR1 LNHDA and CDR2 SQIVND (reference sequence). CDR3 in DNA: TGTGCCAGTAGTCCCCGATGGGGCCCAGAGACCCAGTACTTC. Its protein product is CASSPRWGPETQYF. The full variable domain, its missing parts supplied by reference TRBV19 and TRBJ2-5, is DGGITQSPKYLFRKEGQNVTLSCEQNLNHDAMYWYRQDPGQGLRLIYYSQIVNDFQKGDIAEGYSVSREKKESFPLTVTSAQKNPTAFYLCASSPRWGPETQYFGPGTRLLVL.

The chain carries TRBV10-3 and TRBJ1-1, with 9 bases fitting TRBD1. CDR3 length: 13 residues. Germline V gives CDR1 ENHRY, CDR2 SYGVKD. V lost 5 bases, J lost 5 bases, and 3 bases stayed unmatched. CDR3 bases: TGTGCCATCAGTACAGGGGGCGATACTGAAGCTTTCTTT. It encodes CAISTGGDTEAFF.